This T cell receptor beta chain is from a study of MAIT cells during Salmonella Paratyphi A infection (TCRdb year 2017). With respect to the entire study: A single dose of 1-5x10^3 CFU of S. Paratyphi A strain NVGH308 was ingested by adult volunteers aged 18 to 60. Starting at diagnosis, diagnosed volunteers were given ciprofloxacin 500 mg twice a day for 14 days.

This clonotype is assessed as medium-sized (0.01 to 0.1%). No cognate antigen has been identified for it. No qualities accompany the bases; no much larger clone lies one base away. Library creation used 5' RACE. TCRbeta was amplified in two PCR rounds using Phusion High-Fidelity polymerase, and the primers carried sample-specific barcodes. TCRbeta libraries were made through template-switch cDNA synthesis using SMARTScribe reverse transcriptase and a TRBC-specific primer. The barcoded samples were pooled and then prepared using the NEBNext Ultra DNA Library Prep Kit for Illumina. Libraries were sequenced on an Illumina MiSeq with the MiSeq reagent kit v2, 300 cycles. On the study's bioinformatics: Jemultiplexer demultiplexed the reads by barcode, and MiTCR with default parameters aligned the reads. VDJtools removed non-functional sequences, and clonotypes were defined by amino acid sequence, with clonotype frequencies based on assigned sequence reads. The clonal space homeostasis analysis grouped clonotypes by frequency into over-represented (0.05-1), large, medium and small bins. TCRdb passed the public sequencing reads through fastp at Q25 and MiXCR, retaining productive beta sequences. Every CDR3 protein is listed once, alongside the most common genes and DNA of its rows. These V and J calls rely on TCRdb rather than the paper's analysis. This sample gives 850 to 1,000 distinct CDR3 sequences in total; roughly 22% of them show up just once. The ten largest make up around 43% of the sample.

CDR3 length: 16 amino acids, cysteine to phenylalanine. Just the 48-base CDR3 DNA is kept, in frame starting at base 1. As encoded in the germline V gene (reference sequence), CDR1 is LGHDT while CDR2 is YNNKEL. V has 5 bases trimmed and J has 0 bases trimmed; junction bases matching no gene number 3. According to the study, the label for this sample's time point signals: after infection, following antibiotic treatment. Using flow cytometry, MAIT cells, defined as Valpha7.2+ CD161+ T cells, were identified and sorted. Circulating MAIT cell TCRbeta repertoires were profiled longitudinally in six volunteers who developed enteric fever after controlled oral challenge with live Salmonella Paratyphi A. Each diagnosed volunteer contributed MAIT cell samples at pre-infection, mid-infection and post-infection timepoints. Enteric fever was diagnosed as Paratyphi A bacteremia and/or persistent fever above 38 °C lasting more than 12 hours. Infection was diagnosed in challenged volunteers between day 4 and day 7 after challenge. For RNA extraction, between roughly 4,500 and 11,000 MAIT cells from each sample were sorted straight into RNAqueous-Micro lysis buffer. Lymphoprep gradient centrifugation was used to isolate peripheral blood mononuclear cells from both the blood samples and the leukocyte cones. Cells were sorted on either a BD FACSAria Fusion or a BD FACSAria III sorter.

Beyond this particular receptor, the publication reports: From baseline to mid-infection, the space taken up by over-represented MAIT clonotypes dropped significantly (roughly 0.18 to 0.096), whereas no significant difference was seen post-infection. Although the availability of volunteer samples limited sample sizes, the sizes were judged adequate for detecting differences between groups. MAIT TRBV usage was oligoclonal, favouring TRBV20 and TRBV6, and appeared unchanged by infection. Compared with healthy controls, diagnosed volunteers had more expansion or contraction among the top five MAIT clonotypes (approximately 0.48 versus 0.14), suggesting that infection reshaped the repertoire.

This sequence was found in a person aged 18-70 years who was deliberately infected with Salmonella Paratyphi A in a paratyphoid fever challenge study. The starting material was MAIT cells from blood, obtained at the last sampling point of the challenge study. The chain links TRBV3-1 with TRBJ2-3; TRBD1 fits 12 bases in the junction. The CDR3 protein is CASSRDRGHSTDTQYF. The DNA sequence is given as TGTGCCAGCAGCAGGGACAGGGGGCATAGCACAGATACGCAGTATTTT.